Listed below are T cell receptor beta chains from one sample, sequenced in a study of beta chain features in type 1 diabetes. Produced via immunoSEQ multiplex PCR; TCRdb's table is partial and in-frame only. The sample has around 26,000 clones; 68% are singletons. The sequenced sample consisted of stem cell memory CD4+ T cells from blood. These receptors were collected from a woman aged 40 to 50 with type 1 diabetes. The CDR3 runs from the conserved cysteine through the conserved F or W. The D gene is left open where the match is weak. Size is omitted from some rows. Given values are once, few, many or a class for expanded clones.

size: few
J: TRBJ1-1
length: 15
V: TRBV4-2
D: -
CDR3: CASSQVLQMNTEAFF
DNA: TGTGCCAGCAGCCAAGTTTTACAAATGAACACTGAAGCTTTCTTT

size: -
J: TRBJ2-2
length: 15
V: TRBV11-2
D: TRBD1
CDR3: CASSYQGARTGELFF
DNA: TGTGCCAGCAGCTATCAGGGGGCGCGAACCGGGGAGCTGTTTTTT

size: -
J: TRBJ1-6
length: 15
V: TRBV5-1
D: TRBD1
CDR3: CASSLGGTGRSPLHF
DNA: TGCGCCAGCAGCTTGGGAGGGACAGGGCGTTCACCCCTCCACTTT

size: -
J: TRBJ2-3
length: 12
V: TRBV7-9
D: -
CDR3: CASIQGLGTQYF
DNA: TGTGCCAGCATCCAGGGTTTGGGTACGCAGTATTTT

size: -
J: TRBJ2-2
length: 12
V: TRBV2
D: -
CDR3: CASSLESGELFF
DNA: TGTGCCAGCAGTTTAGAATCCGGGGAGCTGTTTTTT

size: -
J: TRBJ2-7
length: 13
V: TRBV5-1
D: -
CDR3: CASRDGGLYEQYF
DNA: TGCGCCAGCAGGGACGGGGGTTTATACGAGCAGTACTTC

size: few
J: TRBJ2-2
length: 15
V: TRBV7-9
D: TRBD1
CDR3: CASSSGQGYTGELFF
DNA: TGTGCCAGCAGCTCGGGACAGGGGTACACCGGGGAGCTGTTTTTT

size: -
J: TRBJ2-3
length: 14
V: TRBV29-1
D: TRBD1
CDR3: CSVAGTGLTDTQYF
DNA: TGCAGCGTTGCCGGGACAGGGCTCACAGATACGCAGTATTTT

size: -
J: TRBJ1-2
length: 14
V: TRBV10-3
D: -
CDR3: CAISDYGERYGYTF
DNA: TGTGCCATCAGTGATTACGGGGAGCGCTATGGCTACACCTTC

size: -
J: TRBJ2-2
length: 15
V: TRBV5-8
D: TRBD1
CDR3: CASNRDRASSGELFF
DNA: TGTGCCAGCAACCGGGACAGGGCGAGCAGCGGGGAGCTGTTTTTT

size: few
J: TRBJ1-1
length: 13
V: TRBV29-1
D: -
CDR3: CSVSRGPTTEAFF
DNA: TGCAGCGTTTCCAGGGGTCCAACCACTGAAGCTTTCTTT

size: -
J: TRBJ1-4
length: 14
V: TRBV7-8
D: -
CDR3: CASSTGSSGEKLFF
DNA: TGTGCCAGCAGCACCGGGAGCAGTGGGGAAAAACTGTTTTTT

size: -
J: TRBJ2-7
length: 15
V: TRBV7-2
D: -
CDR3: CASSLGSASSYEQYF
DNA: TGTGCCAGCAGCTTAGGGTCTGCCAGTTCCTACGAGCAGTACTTC

size: -
J: TRBJ1-1
length: 15
V: TRBV11-1
D: TRBD1
CDR3: CASSEGQGINTEAFF
DNA: TGTGCCAGCAGCGAAGGACAGGGGATAAACACTGAAGCTTTCTTT

size: few
J: TRBJ2-5
length: 14
V: TRBV7-2
D: -
CDR3: CASSSRPAQETQYF
DNA: TGTGCCAGCAGCTCCAGGCCGGCACAAGAGACCCAGTACTTC

size: once
J: TRBJ2-5
length: 16
V: TRBV9
D: TRBD2
CDR3: CASSGGGGEGLETQYF
DNA: TGTGCCAGCAGCGGGGGCGGGGGGGAGGGCCTCGAGACCCAGTACTTC

size: once
J: TRBJ1-1
length: 16
V: TRBV5-5
D: -
CDR3: CASSPRQPQQNTEAFF
DNA: TGTGCCAGCAGCCCTCGACAGCCCCAACAAAACACTGAAGCTTTCTTT

size: -
J: TRBJ1-4
length: 12
V: TRBV5-6
D: -
CDR3: CASSLSLEKLFF
DNA: TGTGCCAGCAGCTTGTCGTTGGAAAAACTGTTTTTT

size: -
J: TRBJ2-1
length: 15
V: TRBV7-2
D: TRBD1
CDR3: CASSFTAGGPSEQFF
DNA: TGTGCCAGCAGCTTCACGGCAGGGGGTCCGAGTGAGCAGTTCTTC

size: -
J: TRBJ2-7
length: 14
V: TRBV2
D: TRBD2
CDR3: CASRGSGAPLEQYF
DNA: TGTGCCAGCAGGGGGAGCGGGGCCCCACTCGAGCAGTACTTC

size: -
J: TRBJ2-7
length: 12
V: TRBV19
D: TRBD1
CDR3: CASRQGSGEQYF
DNA: TGTGCCAGTCGACAGGGTTCGGGCGAGCAGTACTTC

size: -
J: TRBJ2-3
length: 13
V: TRBV29-1
D: -
CDR3: CSVVAFEADTQYF
DNA: TGCAGCGTTGTTGCCTTCGAGGCAGATACGCAGTATTTT

size: -
J: TRBJ1-1
length: 13
V: TRBV7-9
D: -
CDR3: CASSPPTGSEAFF
DNA: TGTGCCAGCAGCCCTCCTACAGGGTCTGAAGCTTTCTTT

size: -
J: TRBJ1-6
length: 15
V: TRBV7-2
D: -
CDR3: CASSLAGTRGSPLHF
DNA: TGTGCCAGCAGCTTAGCGGGGACACGGGGTTCACCCCTCCACTTT

size: once
J: TRBJ2-2
length: 16
V: TRBV7-2
D: TRBD2
CDR3: CASSLLAGASGGELFF
DNA: TGTGCCAGCAGCTTATTAGCGGGGGCGTCCGGCGGGGAGCTGTTTTTT

size: -
J: TRBJ2-1
length: 16
V: TRBV5-1
D: -
CDR3: CASSLGQGSSYNEQFF
DNA: TGCGCCAGCAGCTTGGGCCAGGGTAGCTCCTACAATGAGCAGTTCTTC

size: -
J: TRBJ1-5
length: 14
V: TRBV6-6
D: -
CDR3: CASQGPSPDQPQHF
DNA: TGTGCCAGCCAGGGCCCTTCCCCCGATCAGCCCCAGCATTTT

size: -
J: TRBJ1-1
length: 13
V: TRBV9
D: TRBD1
CDR3: CASSKQGDTEAFF
DNA: TGTGCCAGCAGCAAACAGGGGGACACTGAAGCTTTCTTT

size: -
J: TRBJ1-5
length: 15
V: TRBV28
D: TRBD1
CDR3: CASTPRDRPNQPQHF
DNA: TGTGCCAGCACCCCCCGGGACAGGCCTAATCAGCCCCAGCATTTT

size: -
J: TRBJ1-1
length: 13
V: TRBV2
D: TRBD1
CDR3: CASSRQGSTEAFF
DNA: TGTGCCAGCAGTCGACAGGGGAGCACTGAAGCTTTCTTT

size: -
J: TRBJ2-3
length: 13
V: TRBV4-3
D: -
CDR3: CASSQEWTDTQYF
DNA: TGCGCCAGCAGCCAGGAGTGGACAGATACGCAGTATTTT

size: -
J: TRBJ2-1
length: 13
V: TRBV7-2
D: TRBD2
CDR3: CVAGGPGEHEQFF
DNA: TGTGTGGCGGGAGGGCCGGGGGAGCATGAGCAGTTCTTC

size: -
J: TRBJ2-3
length: 19
V: TRBV27
D: TRBD2
CDR3: CASNPTSGRLGGGTDTQYF
DNA: TGTGCCAGCAATCCGACTAGCGGGAGGCTCGGGGGTGGCACAGATACGCAGTATTTT

size: -
J: TRBJ2-2
length: 15
V: TRBV27
D: TRBD1
CDR3: CASSWGQGGTGELFF
DNA: TGTGCCAGCAGCTGGGGACAGGGAGGAACCGGGGAGCTGTTTTTT

size: once
J: TRBJ1-3
length: 14
V: TRBV7-2
D: -
CDR3: CASSLGNRGNTIYF
DNA: TGTGCCAGCAGCTTAGGGAACAGGGGAAACACCATATATTTT

size: -
J: TRBJ2-4
length: 16
V: TRBV4-1
D: -
CDR3: CASSQVTGIAKNIQYF
DNA: TGCGCCAGCAGCCAAGTAACAGGGATAGCCAAAAACATTCAGTACTTC